The 11 T cell receptor beta chains reported below all come from one sample, sequenced in a study of cytomegalovirus exposure and HLA in healthy donors. Primers: 60 Vbeta forward and 13 Jbeta reverse. The assay was immunoSEQ multiplex PCR, and TCRdb's table has in-frame clones only and misses some. The sample yields 150,000 to 200,000 clones, roughly 87% seen once. Sequencing was done on a sample of PBMCs. All receptors come from a man aged 50-60 years in good health and CMV-seropositive.

This chain joins TRBV5-6 and TRBJ1-2; 10 positions match TRBD1. V shed 0 bases and J 4 bases; nucleotides not matched to a gene: 0. There are 14 residues in the CDR3. The germline V gene has CDR1 SGHDT and CDR2 YYEEEE. DNA of the CDR3: TGTGCCAGCAGCTTGGGGGACAGGGGCTATGGCTACACCTTC. It is translated as CASSLGDRGYGYTF. The full variable domain, completed using reference TRBV5-6 and TRBJ1-2, is DAGVTQSPTHLIKTRGQQVTLRCSPKSGHDTVSWYQQALGQGPQFIFQYYEEEERQRGNFPDRFSGHQFPNYSSELNVNALLLGDSALYLCASSLGDRGYGYTFGSGTRLTVV.

This clone has more than one count but fewer than ten. J is TRBJ1-6 and V is TRBV7-9, with 9 nucleotides matching TRBD1. With 1 base clipped from V and 11 bases from J, the junction kept 15 bases outside the gene matches. Germline assignment: CDR1 SEHNR and CDR2 FQNEAQ (reference sequence). CDR3 length equals 18 residues. This CDR3 is CASSLVGGETGGRAPLHF. In nucleotides, the CDR3 is TGTGCCAGCAGCTTAGTAGGGGGGGAGACAGGGGGAAGGGCACCCCTCCACTTT.

This chain uses TRBV7-9 with TRBJ2-7; the match to TRBD1 covers 7 bases. The ends lost 5 bases at V and 11 bases at J; junction bases unmatched: 9. This CDR3 comprises 12 residues. Germline V CDR1 and CDR2: SEHNR, FQNEAQ (reference sequence). The CDR3 nucleotides read TGTGCCAGCAGCCCGGGACAGCCGATGGAGTACTTC. Translation gives CASSPGQPMEYF.

V is TRBV28 and J is TRBJ2-7; 12 bases agree with TRBD2. The germline gives CDR1 MDHEN, CDR2 SYDVKM. The CDR3 length is 14 residues. V shed 5 bases, J shed 5 bases, and the junction held 4 bases outside the gene matches. CDR3 coding DNA: TGTGCCAGCAGTCGACTAGCGGGAGCCGACGAGCAGTACTTC. It translates to CASSRLAGADEQYF.

The chain carries TRBV13 and TRBJ2-2; no clear D. The CDR3 extends over 17 amino acids. Germline values: CDR1 PRHDT, CDR2 FYEKMQ (reference sequence). Between the trimmed V and J ends, which lost 5 bases and 1 base, there was a span of 17 bases. CDR3 in amino acids: CASSKTQVHGNTGELFF. The DNA for the CDR3 is TGTGCCAGCAGCAAAACCCAGGTCCATGGGAACACCGGGGAGCTGTTTTTT.

This chain uses TRBV28 with TRBJ1-4; possibly TRBD1 for D (6 bases). Looked up from germline, CDR1 is MDHEN and CDR2 is SYDVKM. CDR3 length equals 16 residues. V was pared by 5 bases and J by 5 bases, with 18 bases between. The CDR3 DNA follows: TGTGCCAGCAGTCCTGGACAGAAATGGGGAAATGAAAAACTGTTTTTT. Translation gives CASSPGQKWGNEKLFF. Full variable domain (rest looked up from reference TRBV28 and TRBJ1-4): DVKVTQSSRYLVKRTGEKVFLECVQDMDHENMFWYRQDPGLGLRLIYFSYDVKMKEKGDIPEGYSVSREKKERFSLILESASTNQTSMYLCASSPGQKWGNEKLFFGSGTQLSVL.

The J gene is TRBJ2-2, the V gene TRBV5-1, with 8 bases that match TRBD1. V lost 2 bases, J lost 1 base, and 1 base stayed unmatched. Germline V gene lookup returns CDR1 SGHRS and CDR2 YFSETQ. The length of the CDR3 is 15 residues. CDR3 region: CASSFGTGNTGELFF. Written as DNA, the CDR3 is TGCGCCAGCAGCTTTGGGACAGGGAACACCGGGGAGCTGTTTTTT. Complete variable domain (other parts from reference TRBV5-1 and TRBJ2-2): KAGVTQTPRYLIKTRGQQVTLSCSPISGHRSVSWYQQTPGQGLQFLFEYFSETQRNKGNFPGRFSGRQFSNSRSEMNVSTLELGDSALYLCASSFGTGNTGELFFGEGSRLTVL.

V usage is TRBV19 and J usage is TRBJ2-3, with a weak D call TRBD2 (6 bases). Germline V gives CDR1 LNHDA, CDR2 SQIVND (reference sequence). The CDR3 length is 15 residues. Between the trimmed V and J ends, which lost 4 bases and 6 bases, there was a span of 17 bases. DNA of the CDR3: TGTGCCAGTAGTACCCCGGGACCGGGAGCGGATACGCAGTATTTT. Its translation is CASSTPGPGADTQYF.

The gene calls are TRBV18 and TRBJ1-1; TRBD1 matches 7 bases. V lost 6 bases to trimming and J lost 1 base; unmatched junction nucleotides: 8. Germline V gene data show CDR1 as KGHSH and CDR2 as LQKENI. The CDR3 spans 15 residues. The CDR3 protein is CASSGEGGWNTEAFF. The CDR3 bases are TGTGCCAGCTCCGGTGAAGGGGGCTGGAACACTGAAGCTTTCTTT.

The rearrangement links TRBV10-1 to TRBJ2-2; perhaps TRBD2 as D (7 bases). Germline V lookup: CDR1 WNHNN, CDR2 SYGVQD (reference sequence). V was trimmed by 3 bases and J by 0 bases, leaving 11 bases between them. CDR3 length: 16 residues. The CDR3 sequence: CASSDRGASNTGELFF. In DNA form, the CDR3 reads TGCGCCAGCAGTGATCGGGGGGCATCGAACACCGGGGAGCTGTTTTTT.

The chain uses TRBV19 and TRBJ1-1; D remains ambiguous. The CDR3 has 13 amino acids. V was cut by 10 bases and J by 1 base, with 13 bases left in between. The germline V gene has CDR1 LNHDA and CDR2 SQIVND (reference sequence). CDR3 residues: CATQARENTEAFF. In DNA, the CDR3 is TGTGCCACCCAGGCACGGGAGAACACTGAAGCTTTCTTT.